The 26 T cell receptor beta chains below were found in one sample sequenced in a study of identifying expanded T cells in peripheral blood. Measured with immunoSEQ multiplex PCR; TCRdb has only the in-frame clones, and not every one. This table has about 82,000 clones, approximately 90% appearing once. The sequencing sample was made of blood. All receptors come from a person aged 18 to 75 in good health.

This clone was picked up one time. The chain has TRBV6-6 and TRBJ2-2, with TRBD1 as a possible D gene (5 bases). Germline V CDR1 and CDR2: MNHNY, SVGAGI (reference sequence). With 6 bases removed from V and 1 base from J, the gap between germline ends came to 12 bases. This CDR3 has 15 residues. CDR3 residues: CASRGSTGNTGELFF. CDR3 bases: TGTGCCAGCAGAGGAAGTACAGGGAACACCGGGGAGCTGTTTTTT.

CDR3 region: CASSLVQGGNQPQHF. The CDR3 DNA is TGTGCCAGCAGCTTAGTGCAGGGGGGCAATCAGCCCCAGCATTTT. This chain links TRBV7-2 with TRBJ1-5, with TRBD1 matching 7 bases. The length of the CDR3 is 15 residues. J lost 2 bases, V lost 1 base, and 2 bases had no gene match. CDR1 and CDR2 (germline): SGHTA, FQGNSA.

The chain joins TRBV19 to TRBJ2-7; TRBD1 aligns across 8 bases. Germline CDR1 and CDR2: LNHDA and SQIVND (reference sequence). With 3 bases clipped from V and 6 bases from J, the junction kept 7 bases outside the gene matches. The CDR3 runs 14 residues. The CDR3, as DNA: TGTGCCAGTAGTATGGGTCAGGGGGCGAGCGAGCAGTACTTC. As protein: CASSMGQGASEQYF. The complete variable domain, with remaining parts taken from reference TRBV19 and TRBJ2-7, reads DGGITQSPKYLFRKEGQNVTLSCEQNLNHDAMYWYRQDPGQGLRLIYYSQIVNDFQKGDIAEGYSVSREKKESFPLTVTSAQKNPTAFYLCASSMGQGASEQYFGPGTRLTVT.

V gene TRBV29-1 combines with J gene TRBJ1-1, with TRBD1 identical over 10 bases. Germline CDR1 SQVTM, CDR2 ANQGSEA. The CDR3 runs to 14 residues. Trimming cost V 4 bases and J 4 bases; bases outside gene matches: 6. The CDR3: CSVVRGTGATEAFF. DNA for the CDR3: TGCAGCGTTGTTAGGGGGACAGGGGCCACTGAAGCTTTCTTT.

The chain links TRBV25-1 to TRBJ1-1; the D gene is possibly TRBD1 (5 bases). V was cut by 3 bases and J by 5 bases, with 16 bases left in between. The CDR3 totals 15 residues. Germline CDR1 is MGHDK and CDR2 is SYGVNS. The CDR3 protein is CASSDRGYGSTEAFF. The CDR3 DNA reads TGTGCCAGCAGTGATAGGGGTTATGGTAGTACTGAAGCTTTCTTT.

This clone was detected only a few times. The chain employs TRBV21-1 and TRBJ1-5. TRBV21-1 is noted as a pseudogene. The CDR3 spans 16 residues. This chain's CDR3 is CASSEYGVVSNQPQHF. The CDR3 DNA reads TGTGCCAGCAGCGAATATGGGGTAGTTAGCAATCAGCCCCAGCATTTT.

The V and J genes are TRBV30 and TRBJ1-2; TRBD1 is a possible D gene (6 bases). V lost 2 bases and J lost 8, with 18 bases in between. Germline V gene data show CDR1 as GTSNPN and CDR2 as SVGIG (reference sequence). The CDR3 is 14 residues long. In DNA form, the CDR3 reads TGTGCCTGGAGTTTTCAGGGGCTCGGAGGCGGCTACACCTTC. Protein product: CAWSFQGLGGGYTF.

The gene calls are TRBV30 and TRBJ1-6; no reliable D call. The CDR3 runs to 16 residues. Deletions cut 0 bases from V and 3 bases from J, with 12 bases between. CDR1 is GTSNPN and CDR2 is SVGIG in the germline V gene (reference sequence). CDR3 DNA sequence: TGTGCCTGGAGTGTGAGTGGTTCCAACTATAATTCACCCCTCCACTTT. It encodes CAWSVSGSNYNSPLHF.

The gene calls are TRBV11-3 and TRBJ2-7; 12 bases line up with TRBD2. This CDR3 spans 19 amino acids. V gave up 3 bases and J gave up 2 bases; unmatched junction bases: 14. CDR1 is SGHNT and CDR2 is YENEEA in the germline V gene. The CDR3 coding sequence is TGTGCCAGCAGCTTGGGGCGGGCTAGCGGGAGGGCCTTCACCTACGAGCAGTACTTC. Translated: CASSLGRASGRAFTYEQYF.

V usage is TRBV5-4 and J usage is TRBJ2-5, with 7 bases lining up with TRBD1. Germline loops: CDR1 SGHNT, CDR2 YYREEE (reference sequence). The V segment lost 4 bases and the J segment 2 bases; nucleotides outside the gene matches: 5. The CDR3 sequence is 14 residues long. The DNA of the CDR3 is TGTGCCAGCAGCCTGGGGACAGAACAAGAGACCCAGTACTTC. Protein sequence: CASSLGTEQETQYF.

The V and J genes are TRBV7-8 and TRBJ2-2; possibly TRBD1 or TRBD2 for D (6 bases each). CDR1 is SGHVS, CDR2 FQNEAQ, per germline. This CDR3 has 15 residues. Trimming took off 4 bases at V and 3 bases at J, with 12 bases between the two ends. CDR3 DNA sequence: TGTGCCAGCAGCTCGAGGGGGGCAGACACCGGGGAGCTGTTTTTT. It yields the protein CASSSRGADTGELFF.

The V call is TRBV5-6, the J call TRBJ2-2; D gene ambiguous. Germline assignment: CDR1 SGHDT and CDR2 YYEEEE. The CDR3 is 16 residues long. With 0 bases removed from V and 0 bases from J, the gap between germline ends came to 9 bases. The CDR3, as DNA: TGTGCCAGCAGCTTGGCCGCCAGCGCGAACACCGGGGAGCTGTTTTTT. Translated: CASSLAASANTGELFF.

V is TRBV7-2 and J is TRBJ2-6; D not certain. This CDR3 has 14 residues. Per germline, CDR1 SGHTA and CDR2 FQGNSA. V was cut by 5 bases and J by 0 bases, with 5 bases left in between. CDR3 amino acids: CASSKSSGANVLTF. The CDR3 coding sequence is TGTGCCAGCAGCAAGAGCTCTGGGGCCAACGTCCTGACTTTC. Filled out from reference TRBV7-2 and TRBJ2-6, the complete variable domain reads GAGVSQSPSNKVTEKGKDVELRCDPISGHTALYWYRQSLGQGLEFLIYFQGNSAPDKSGLPSDRFSAERTGGSVSTLTIQRTQQEDSAVYLCASSKSSGANVLTFGAGSRLTVL.

This clone occurred once. The chain is built from TRBV6-5 and TRBJ2-7, with D possibly called TRBD1 or TRBD2 (6 bases each). CDR1 MNHEY and CDR2 SVGAGI come from the germline V gene. V was pared by 0 bases and J by 3 bases, with 9 bases between. The CDR3 contains 14 residues. The CDR3 DNA reads as TGTGCCAGCAGTTACTCGGGGGGCGTCTACGAGCAGTACTTC. It yields the protein CASSYSGGVYEQYF.

The chain carries TRBV6-4 and TRBJ1-1, with no clear D. Germline CDR1 MRHNA, CDR2 SNTAGT. V was pared by 0 bases and J by 0 bases, with 20 bases between. This CDR3 has 19 amino acids. DNA of the CDR3: TGTGCCAGCAGTGACTCGTTTGGTCAACAGTCCCTCATGAACACTGAAGCTTTCTTT. Translating it yields CASSDSFGQQSLMNTEAFF.

The chain recombines TRBV11-3 with TRBJ2-1, with no clear D. The CDR3 extends over 14 amino acids. The germline gives CDR1 SGHNT, CDR2 YENEEA. V was shortened by 4 bases and J by 7 bases, with 14 bases between the two germline ends. The CDR3, as DNA: TGTGCCAGCAGCTCCACGCCCCCTAGGAATGAGCAGTTCTTC. Encoded protein: CASSSTPPRNEQFF. The whole variable domain, filled in from reference TRBV11-3 and TRBJ2-1, reads EAGVVQSPRYKIIEKKQPVAFWCNPISGHNTLYWYLQNLGQGPELLIRYENEEAVDDSQLPKDRFSAERLKGVDSTLKIQPAELGDSAVYLCASSSTPPRNEQFFGPGTRLTVL.

The chain carries TRBV4-1 and TRBJ2-1, with D possibly being TRBD1 (5 bases). V was clipped by 1 base and J by 0 bases, with 10 bases between them. Germline V gene data show CDR1 as MGHRA and CDR2 as YSYEKL. The CDR3 runs 16 residues. CDR3: CASSQGTGDSYNEQFF. CDR3 nucleotide sequence: TGCGCCAGCAGCCAAGGTACAGGAGACTCCTACAATGAGCAGTTCTTC.

This clone has just one count. The V call is TRBV5-1, the J call TRBJ1-5; D remains ambiguous. V gave up 1 base and J gave up 4 bases, with 9 bases separating them. Germline CDR1 reads SGHRS; CDR2 reads YFSETQ. This CDR3 contains 14 residues. CDR3 sequence: CASSLMTGNQPQHF. CDR3 DNA sequence: TGCGCCAGCAGCTTGATGACGGGGAATCAGCCCCAGCATTTT.

The chain joins TRBV5-1 to TRBJ1-1; 7 positions match TRBD1. This CDR3 spans 14 amino acids. Germline CDR1 is SGHRS and CDR2 is YFSETQ. V lost 4 bases to trimming and J lost 2 bases; unmatched junction nucleotides: 5. In DNA, the CDR3 is TGCGCCAGCAGCGAGGGGACAGCAAACACTGAAGCTTTCTTT. It translates to CASSEGTANTEAFF. Together with reference TRBV5-1 and TRBJ1-1, the CDR3 gives the full variable domain: KAGVTQTPRYLIKTRGQQVTLSCSPISGHRSVSWYQQTPGQGLQFLFEYFSETQRNKGNFPGRFSGRQFSNSRSEMNVSTLELGDSALYLCASSEGTANTEAFFGQGTRLTVV.

V and J are TRBV4-1 and TRBJ1-1; the D is unclear. V was cut by 6 bases and J by 0 bases, with 11 bases left in between. Germline V gene lookup returns CDR1 MGHRA and CDR2 YSYEKL. The CDR3 sequence is 14 residues long. The CDR3 DNA reads TGCGCCAGCAGAGGTCTCCTTTTGAACACTGAAGCTTTCTTT. Translation: CASRGLLLNTEAFF.

The chain combines TRBV4-2 with TRBJ2-7; TRBD2 aligns across 7 bases. Germline CDR1 is LGHNA and CDR2 is YNFKEQ. Unmatched junction bases numbered 8, after V lost 0 bases and J lost 0 bases. CDR3 size: 17 residues. CDR3 coding DNA: TGTGCCAGCAGCCAAGATCTTGGGGGGGGAAGCTCCTACGAGCAGTACTTC. It translates to CASSQDLGGGSSYEQYF.

This clone is a singleton in its sample. CDR3 residues: CASSVGVGYTDTQYF. The CDR3 DNA sequence: TGTGCCAGCAGCGTAGGAGTAGGGTACACAGATACGCAGTATTTT. V usage is TRBV9 and J usage is TRBJ2-3; no definite D call. This CDR3 contains 15 residues. The ends were cut back, 0 bases at V and 2 bases at J, with 10 bases in the middle. CDR1 SGDLS and CDR2 YYNGEE come from the germline V gene.

The chain couples TRBV6-4 to TRBJ2-4; the D call may be TRBD1 or TRBD2 (5 bases each). Germline CDR1 is MRHNA and CDR2 is SNTAGT. The CDR3 is 14 residues long. With 1 base removed from V and 9 bases from J, the gap between germline ends came to 13 bases. As DNA, the CDR3 is TGTGCCAGCAGTGACTATCAGGGAGAGGGCATTCAGTACTTC. It is translated as CASSDYQGEGIQYF.

The chain recombines TRBV29-1 with TRBJ2-6, with 7 bases fitting TRBD1. The CDR3 covers 14 residues. Trimming cost V 6 bases and J 6 bases; bases outside gene matches: 8. CDR1 and CDR2 (germline): SQVTM, ANQGSEA. DNA for the CDR3: TGCAGCGTGGACACAGGGGCCGCGGCCAACGTCCTGACTTTC. Protein: CSVDTGAAANVLTF. The full variable domain, with the rest looked up from reference TRBV29-1 and TRBJ2-6, is SAVISQKPSRDICQRGTSLTIQCQVDSQVTMMFWYRQQPGQSLTLIATANQGSEATYESGFVIDKFPISRPNLTFSTLTVSNMSPEDSSIYLCSVDTGAAANVLTFGAGSRLTVL.

The chain couples TRBV19 to TRBJ1-1, with D maybe TRBD1 (5 bases). Germline V gene data show CDR1 as LNHDA and CDR2 as SQIVND (reference sequence). This CDR3 is built from 14 residues. The V end lost 6 bases, the J end lost 1 base, and 12 bases lay between the germline ends. CDR3 sequence (DNA): TGTGCCAGTAGACGACCCGGGGGGAACACTGAAGCTTTCTTT. Translation: CASRRPGGNTEAFF.

The chain's CDR3 is CAWTLGGIHEQFF. In DNA, the CDR3 is TGTGCCTGGACCCTCGGGGGGATACATGAGCAGTTCTTC. The rearrangement joins TRBV30 to TRBJ2-1; 7 nucleotides line up with TRBD2. The CDR3 contains 13 residues. After removal of 4 bases from V and 8 bases from J, the junction contained 8 bases not matched to a gene. From germline, CDR1 is GTSNPN and CDR2 SVGIG (reference sequence).